A single T cell receptor beta chain is shown here with its context. V was cut by 1 base and J by 4 bases, with 13 bases left in between. This CDR3 spans 15 amino acids. Germline CDR1 and CDR2: MGHRA and YSYEKL. Via MiXCR, TCRdb re-called the 5' RACE reads, giving one row per CDR3 protein. The sample comprises some 260,000 distinct CDR3 sequences, approximately 5.2% of which are singletons, and less than 3.5% rests with the top ten. The data originate from a study of T cells after yellow fever vaccination. Sample: CD4+ T cells sorted from PBMCs, taken on the day of the yellow fever booster vaccination. This receptor was identified in a young man who received the YFV17D yellow fever vaccine. The V gene is TRBV4-1, the J gene TRBJ1-1, with D perhaps matching TRBD1 (5 bases). The CDR3 is CASSQGGTVPTEAFF. CDR3 coding DNA: TGCGCCAGCAGCCAAGGCGGGACCGTCCCCACTGAAGCTTTCTTT.